The 24 T cell receptor beta chains in this list originate from one sample, sequenced in a study of PD-1 blockade in classical Hodgkin lymphoma. Using immunoSEQ multiplex PCR, the repertoire was profiled, and TCRdb retains in-frame clones only, with some absent. The sample records over 50,000 clones, about 84% being singletons. All patients relapsed after autologous stem cell transplantation, and brentuximab vedotin exposure varied. The specimen comprised peripheral blood mononuclear cells (PBMCs), sampled at baseline. All receptors come from a human donor with classical Hodgkin lymphoma.

This clone was detected once. The chain carries TRBV9 and TRBJ1-6; 8 positions agree with TRBD1. The V and J ends lost 0 bases and 8 bases, in that order; junction bases with no gene match: 10. Germline CDR1 SGDLS, CDR2 YYNGEE. The CDR3 sequence is 17 residues long. The CDR3 nucleotides are TGTGCCAGCAGCGTAGGGACAGGGCAAAAAGGGGATTCACCCCTCCACTTT. Its protein product is CASSVGTGQKGDSPLHF.

V usage is TRBV5-1 and J usage is TRBJ2-5, with 7 bases identical to TRBD2. The germline V gene encodes CDR1 SGHRS and CDR2 YFSETQ. CDR3 length: 15 residues. V trimming: 0 bases; J trimming: 5 bases; junction bases outside the gene matches: 7. The CDR3 DNA sequence: TGCGCCAGCAGCTTGGGAGGGAGGGCCGGTGAGACCCAGTACTTC. Its translation is CASSLGGRAGETQYF.

The chain uses TRBV6-1 and TRBJ1-3, with no clear D. The V gene lost 0 bases and the J gene lost 0 bases, with 3 bases spanning the gap. Germline CDR1 MNHNS, CDR2 SASEGT. The CDR3 length is 14 residues. CDR3 loop: CASSEAISGNTIYF. The CDR3 DNA reads as TGTGCCAGCAGTGAAGCCATCTCTGGAAACACCATATATTTT.

The chain is built from TRBV13 and TRBJ2-3; TRBD2 might be the D (6 bases). V lost 5 bases and J 1 base, leaving 22 bases between the germline ends. CDR3 length: 18 residues. Germline V gene lookup returns CDR1 PRHDT and CDR2 FYEKMQ (reference sequence). The CDR3 sequence: CASSLVAEPPTGTDTQYF. The CDR3 coding sequence is TGTGCCAGCAGCCTAGTAGCGGAACCGCCCACGGGCACAGATACGCAGTATTTT.

V gene TRBV15 combines with J gene TRBJ2-1; D is perhaps TRBD2 (6 bases). The length of the CDR3 is 15 residues. Trimming removed 4 bases at V and 6 bases at J, with 16 bases between. Germline V gives CDR1 LNHNV, CDR2 YYDKDF (reference sequence). The CDR3, as DNA: TGTGCCACCAGCATTCTGGGGGGAGGAACCAATGAGCAGTTCTTC. Residues: CATSILGGGTNEQFF.

This chain uses TRBV5-1 with TRBJ2-3, with TRBD2 identical over 8 bases. Germline V gives CDR1 SGHRS, CDR2 YFSETQ. Trimming took 6 bases from V and 5 from J; bases not matched to a gene: 8. This CDR3 is 14 amino acids long. CDR3 sequence (DNA): TGCGCCAGCACCACGGGAGGGCCCATAGATACGCAGTATTTT. Protein sequence: CASTTGGPIDTQYF.

About this clone: The junction does not match germline at one end; this may be a read error. The rearrangement links TRBV11-2 to TRBJ2-1; D is unclear. CDR1 is SGHAT and CDR2 is FQNNGV in the germline V gene. CDR3 length: 16 residues. CDR3 residues: CASSLDSSPSHNEQFF. The DNA of the CDR3 is TGTGCCAGCAGCTTAGACAGCTCCCCCTCCCACAATGAGCAGTTCTTC.

J is TRBJ2-7 and V is TRBV2; D is uncertain. The germline gives CDR1 SNHLY, CDR2 FYNNEI. This CDR3 has 15 amino acids. V lost 2 bases and J 0 bases, leaving 11 bases between the germline ends. The CDR3 bases are TGTGCCAGCAGTGAATCCCCAGCCCTCTCCTACGAGCAGTACGTC. Translating gives CASSESPALSYEQYV.

The chain uses TRBV4-3 and TRBJ2-3, with TRBD2 matching 7 bases. The germline CDR1 and CDR2 sequences are LGHNA and YSLEER. The trim removed 0 bases at V and 5 bases at J, leaving 5 bases unmatched. The CDR3 runs 15 residues. Here the CDR3 DNA reads TGCGCCAGCAGCCAAGAAGGGCGGGAGCAAGATACGCAGTATTTT. This encodes CASSQEGREQDTQYF.

The chain joins TRBV7-9 to TRBJ1-1; TRBD1 matches 12 bases. Trimming at V came to 5 bases and at J to 7 bases, leaving 5 bases not matched to a gene. In germline, CDR1 is SEHNR, CDR2 FQNEAQ (reference sequence). The CDR3 sequence is 14 residues long. Written as DNA, the CDR3 is TGTGCCAGCAGCGGGACAGGGGGCGCGGGTGAAGCTTTCTTT. It specifies CASSGTGGAGEAFF.

The J gene is TRBJ1-1, the V gene TRBV30, with TRBD1 matching 8 bases. Germline assignment: CDR1 GTSNPN and CDR2 SVGIG (reference sequence). V gave up 5 bases and J gave up 5 bases; unmatched junction bases: 7. The CDR3 consists of 13 residues. The CDR3 nucleotides are TGTGCCTGGGATAGACAGGGGCGGACTGAAGCTTTCTTT. Protein sequence: CAWDRQGRTEAFF. The full variable domain, completed using reference TRBV30 and TRBJ1-1, is SQTIHQWPATLVQPVGSPLSLECTVEGTSNPNLYWYRQAAGRGLQLLFYSVGIGQISSEVPQNLSASRPQDRQFILSSKKLLLSDSGFYLCAWDRQGRTEAFFGQGTRLTVV.

Worth noting for this clone: One junction end disagrees with the germline gene, perhaps due to a read error. The chain links TRBV2 to TRBJ1-2; no definite D call. The CDR3 has 14 amino acids. The V gene's germline CDR1 is SNHLY and CDR2 FYNNEI. The CDR3 here is CASSETFSAYGHTF. The CDR3, as DNA: TGTGCCAGCAGTGAAACTTTTTCCGCGTATGGCCACACCTTC.

The chain joins TRBV4-3 to TRBJ2-3, with 10 bases aligning to TRBD2. The CDR3 length is 15 residues. Trimming at V came to 4 bases and at J to 6 bases, leaving 7 bases not matched to a gene. Looked up from germline, CDR1 is LGHNA and CDR2 is YSLEER. CDR3 sequence: CASSLTSGASDTQYF. The CDR3 region has the DNA TGCGCCAGCAGCCTCACTAGCGGGGCCAGCGATACGCAGTATTTT.

The chain combines TRBV7-2 with TRBJ2-1, with D unresolved. Germline CDR1 reads SGHTA; CDR2 reads FQGNSA. V was cut by 1 base and J by 6 bases, with 7 bases left in between. This CDR3 spans 13 amino acids. The CDR3 DNA follows: TGTGCCAGCAGCTTAGTTCGCAGCAATGAGCAGTTCTTC. This gives the protein CASSLVRSNEQFF.

This chain connects TRBV7-9 to TRBJ1-1; D remains unclear. This CDR3 is built from 13 residues. Per the germline V gene, CDR1 is SEHNR and CDR2 is FQNEAQ (reference sequence). The ends were cut back, 5 bases at V and 4 bases at J, with 11 bases in the middle. The CDR3 DNA is TGTGCCAGCAGCAGTGTCCGGGGCACTGAAGCTTTCTTT. Protein: CASSSVRGTEAFF.

In this sample, this clone turned up a few times. The chain joins TRBV29-1 to TRBJ1-2; the match to TRBD1 covers 11 bases. Trimming cost V 7 bases and J 3 bases; bases outside gene matches: 1. Germline assignment: CDR1 SQVTM and CDR2 ANQGSEA. There are 12 residues in the CDR3. The CDR3 spells CSGGQGDYGYTF. In DNA, the CDR3 is TGCAGCGGGGGACAGGGGGACTATGGCTACACCTTC.

This clone was recorded once. This chain connects TRBV2 to TRBJ2-1; TRBD2 agrees at 12 bases. V gave up 4 bases and J gave up 9 bases; unmatched junction bases: 10. There are 16 residues in the CDR3. Germline loops: CDR1 SNHLY, CDR2 FYNNEI. This CDR3 reads CASSARLAGEYGEQFF. The CDR3 coding sequence is TGTGCCAGCAGTGCCCGACTAGCGGGAGAATATGGTGAGCAGTTCTTC.

The chain employs TRBV6-5 and TRBJ2-3, with 7 bases identical to TRBD2. Germline trimming cut 7 bases from V and 1 base from J; bases unmatched to any gene: 5. Germline V gives CDR1 MNHEY, CDR2 SVGAGI. CDR3 size: 14 residues. CDR3 nucleotide sequence: TGTGCCAGCAAGGCGGGAGTGGGCACAGATACGCAGTATTTT. Its translation: CASKAGVGTDTQYF.

The chain couples TRBV19 to TRBJ1-2; D is uncertain. This CDR3 is built from 13 residues. Trimming left V 3 bases short and J 2 bases short, with 7 bases between. CDR1 is LNHDA, CDR2 SQIVND, per germline (reference sequence). Here the CDR3 DNA reads TGTGCCAGTAGTATCGGTGGGAACTATGGCTACACCTTC. Its protein product is CASSIGGNYGYTF.

The chain carries TRBV11-3 and TRBJ2-5; D not resolved. CDR1 and CDR2 from the germline V gene are SGHNT and YENEEA. The length of the CDR3 is 14 residues. Trimming pared 0 bases from V and 5 bases from J, leaving 10 bases between. CDR3 region: CASSLEVFSETQYF. The CDR3 DNA reads as TGTGCCAGCAGCTTAGAGGTTTTTTCGGAGACCCAGTACTTC.

This chain uses TRBV4-3 with TRBJ2-2; 8 bases map to TRBD1. CDR1 is LGHNA, CDR2 YSLEER, per germline. V lost 0 bases to trimming and J lost 6 bases; unmatched junction nucleotides: 6. The CDR3 extends over 16 amino acids. CDR3: CASSQEGRGLAGELFF. CDR3 DNA sequence: TGCGCCAGCAGCCAAGAAGGCAGGGGGCTGGCCGGGGAGCTGTTTTTT.

The chain carries TRBV7-9 and TRBJ1-1; weak D call: TRBD1 (6 bases). This CDR3 has 14 residues. CDR1 SEHNR and CDR2 FQNEAQ come from the germline V gene (reference sequence). The germline V and J ends were trimmed by 3 bases and 5 bases, with 13 bases remaining between them. This CDR3 is CASSFTGSWTEAFF. CDR3 DNA sequence: TGTGCCAGCAGCTTTACAGGGAGCTGGACTGAAGCTTTCTTT.

This clone was detected only once. The J gene is TRBJ1-5, the V gene TRBV2; 7 positions agree with TRBD1. CDR1 is SNHLY, CDR2 FYNNEI, per germline. Unmatched junction bases numbered 3, after V lost 6 bases and J lost 7 bases. CDR3 length: 12 amino acids. The chain's CDR3 is CASRTGSQPQHF. The CDR3 DNA sequence: TGTGCCAGCAGGACAGGGTCCCAGCCCCAGCATTTT.

The chain uses TRBV9 and TRBJ2-3; D call uncertain. The CDR3 spans 14 residues. The V end was cut by 0 bases, the J end by 5 bases, with 10 bases between. CDR1 is SGDLS and CDR2 is YYNGEE in the germline V gene. The CDR3 DNA reads TGTGCCAGCAGCGTAGAGGTAGTGCAAGATACGCAGTATTTT. Its protein is CASSVEVVQDTQYF. The full variable domain, its missing parts supplied by reference TRBV9 and TRBJ2-3, is DSGVTQTPKHLITATGQRVTLRCSPRSGDLSVYWYQQSLDQGLQFLIQYYNGEERAKGNILERFSAQQFPDLHSELNLSSLELGDSALYFCASSVEVVQDTQYFGPGTRLTVL.